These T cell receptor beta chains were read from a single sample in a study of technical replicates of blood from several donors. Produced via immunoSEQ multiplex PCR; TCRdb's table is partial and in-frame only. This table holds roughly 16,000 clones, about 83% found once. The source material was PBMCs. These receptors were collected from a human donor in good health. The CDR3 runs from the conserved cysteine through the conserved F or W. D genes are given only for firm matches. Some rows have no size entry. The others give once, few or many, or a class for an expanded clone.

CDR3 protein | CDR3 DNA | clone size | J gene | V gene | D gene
CSANSYEQYF | TGCAGTGCCAACTCCTACGAGCAGTACTTC | - | TRBJ2-7 | TRBV20-1 | -
CASSLIGGQTETQYF | TGTGCCAGCAGTCTGATCGGGGGTCAAACGGAGACCCAGTACTTC | - | TRBJ2-5 | TRBV2 | -
CASSSDRYTYNEQFF | TGTGCCAGCAGCTCGGACAGGTATACCTACAATGAGCAGTTCTTC | - | TRBJ2-1 | TRBV5-5 | TRBD1
CASSSYQGEQYF | TGTGCCAGCAGTTCATATCAGGGCGAGCAGTACTTC | - | TRBJ2-7 | TRBV7-2 | -
CASSSTESQGTYNEQFF | TGTGCCAGCAGCTCCACCGAGAGCCAGGGGACCTACAATGAGCAGTTCTTC | - | TRBJ2-1 | TRBV7-9 | -
CASSKDPPSGRVSMDEQFF | TGTGCCAGTAGTAAGGACCCCCCTAGCGGGAGGGTAAGTATGGATGAGCAGTTCTTC | once | TRBJ2-1 | TRBV19 | TRBD2
CASSATGVVGYTF | TGTGCCAGCAGTGCGACAGGGGTGGTTGGCTACACCTTC | - | TRBJ1-2 | TRBV25-1 | TRBD1
CASSLLAGDYEQYF | TGTGCCAGCAGCTTGTTGGCAGGGGACTACGAGCAGTACTTC | - | TRBJ2-7 | TRBV11-2 | -
CASKTGGGTTNEKLFF | TGTGCCAGCAAAACAGGGGGGGGGACAACTAATGAAAAACTGTTTTTT | - | TRBJ1-4 | TRBV27 | TRBD1
CASSFTSLNTEAFF | TGTGCCAGCAGCTTTACATCCCTGAACACTGAAGCTTTCTTT | - | TRBJ1-1 | TRBV11-2 | -
CAWSASRDRLQETQYF | TGTGCCTGGAGTGCCTCGCGGGACAGATTACAAGAGACCCAGTACTTC | - | TRBJ2-5 | TRBV30 | -
CAWSGDYVQETQYF | TGTGCCTGGAGCGGGGACTACGTACAAGAGACCCAGTACTTC | - | TRBJ2-5 | TRBV30 | TRBD2
CASSFGSQETQYF | TGTGCCAGCAGCTTTGGCAGCCAAGAGACCCAGTACTTC | - | TRBJ2-5 | TRBV11-2 | -
CASSLGTGDSDEQFF | TGTGCCAGCAGCTTAGGGACAGGGGATTCAGATGAGCAGTTCTTC | - | TRBJ2-1 | TRBV11-3 | TRBD1
CASSLDQVFNYGYTF | TGCGCCAGCAGCTTGGACCAGGTTTTCAACTATGGCTACACCTTC | - | TRBJ1-2 | TRBV5-1 | -
CASSPGTPQETQYF | TGCGCCAGCAGCCCCGGGACACCACAAGAGACCCAGTACTTC | - | TRBJ2-5 | TRBV5-1 | -
CASSPPLEKQYF | TGTGCCAGCAGCCCACCTTTAGAGAAGCAGTACTTC | - | TRBJ2-7 | TRBV7-9 | -
CASSYASGKDEQYF | TGTGCCAGCAGTTACGCTAGCGGGAAGGACGAGCAGTACTTC | - | TRBJ2-7 | TRBV6-6 | TRBD2
CASSGSGTSGRHEQFF | TGTGCCAGCAGCGGATCCGGGACTAGCGGGAGACATGAGCAGTTCTTC | few | TRBJ2-1 | TRBV7-6 | TRBD2
CASSSEQGNTIYF | TGCGCCAGCAGCTCAGAACAAGGAAACACCATATATTTT | - | TRBJ1-3 | TRBV5-1 | -
CASSFGLAVNYEQYF | TGTGCCAGCAGTTTTGGACTAGCGGTGAACTACGAGCAGTACTTC | - | TRBJ2-7 | TRBV2 | TRBD2
CASSLRTGSSDQPQHF | TGTGCCAGCAGCTTAAGGACAGGGAGTTCCGATCAGCCCCAGCATTTT | once | TRBJ1-5 | TRBV7-9 | TRBD1